These 17 T cell receptor beta chains originate from one sample sequenced in a study of blood T cell repertoires in COVID-19. The data were produced by immunoSEQ multiplex PCR, yet TCRdb's version contains in-frame clones alone and is incomplete. The sample lists roughly 250,000 clones; about 88% were seen once. The sample was PBMCs or T cells enriched from blood (not recorded which). The receptor source for this set is a woman aged 50 to 65 who had recovered from COVID-19.

The V gene is TRBV30, the J gene TRBJ2-1, with 7 bases fitting TRBD2. This CDR3 comprises 15 residues. Trimming took 3 bases from V and 7 from J; bases not matched to a gene: 12. CDR1 is GTSNPN, CDR2 SVGIG, per germline (reference sequence). The DNA of the CDR3 is TGTGCCTGGAGGAGTGGCGGGAGCTATGGGAATGAGCAGTTCTTC. It specifies CAWRSGGSYGNEQFF. Full variable domain (missing parts from reference TRBV30 and TRBJ2-1): SQTIHQWPATLVQPVGSPLSLECTVEGTSNPNLYWYRQAAGRGLQLLFYSVGIGQISSEVPQNLSASRPQDRQFILSSKKLLLSDSGFYLCAWRSGGSYGNEQFFGPGTRLTVL.

The genes are TRBV2 and TRBJ1-5; 8 bases are a match to TRBD1. CDR1 SNHLY and CDR2 FYNNEI come from the germline V gene. J gave up 5 bases and V 6 bases, and 9 bases lay outside the gene matches. This CDR3 contains 15 residues. In DNA form, the CDR3 reads TGTGCCAGCAGCCCCAGGACAGGGTCGCATCAGCCCCAGCATTTT. This codes for CASSPRTGSHQPQHF.

This clone has a single count. The J gene is TRBJ2-7, the V gene TRBV18; 11 nucleotides match TRBD2. Germline CDR1 KGHSH, CDR2 LQKENI. V shed 6 bases and J 6 bases; nucleotides not matched to a gene: 4. The CDR3 extends over 13 amino acids. The DNA for the CDR3 is TGTGCCAGCTCGCCCGGGACTAGCGGCGAGCAGTACTTC. Its translation: CASSPGTSGEQYF.

Notes on this clone: Relative to the germline gene, one junction end is altered; a read error may explain this. This chain connects TRBV7-7 to TRBJ2-1; TRBD2 aligns across 7 bases. CDR1 is SSHAT, CDR2 FNYEAQ, per germline (reference sequence). The CDR3 consists of 15 residues. The CDR3 spells CASSLGGASGNEQFF. Written as DNA, the CDR3 is TGTGCTAGCAGCTTAGGCGGGGCTAGCGGTAATGAGCAGTTCTTC.

This clone was seen more than once but under ten times. This chain links TRBV19 with TRBJ2-1, with 10 bases matching TRBD2. The J segment lost 7 bases and the V segment lost 6 bases, leaving 9 bases of the junction unmatched. Looked up from germline, CDR1 is LNHDA and CDR2 is SQIVND (reference sequence). The CDR3 consists of 15 residues. The chain's CDR3 is CASSRWTSGGNEQFF. CDR3 nucleotides: TGTGCCAGTAGCCGATGGACTAGCGGAGGAAATGAGCAGTTCTTC.

The genes are TRBV27 and TRBJ1-6; weak D call: TRBD1 (6 bases). The CDR3 runs to 16 residues. Germline CDR1 is MNHEY and CDR2 is SMNVEV (reference sequence). Trimming pared 3 bases from V and 10 bases from J, leaving 19 bases between. DNA for the CDR3: TGTGCCAGCAGTTTTGACCGGTCTCTCAGGGGATCACCCCTCCACTTT. Translating gives CASSFDRSLRGSPLHF.

The chain combines TRBV7-3 with TRBJ1-2, with a weak D call TRBD1 (5 bases). CDR1 SGHTA and CDR2 FQGTGA come from the germline V gene. V was cut by 2 bases and J by 8 bases, with 15 bases left in between. CDR3 length: 14 residues. The CDR3 loop is CASSLSVGVGGYTF. The CDR3 DNA follows: TGTGCCAGCAGCTTATCGGTAGGGGTCGGCGGCTACACCTTC.

This sequence joins TRBV27 and TRBJ1-1; D unresolved. Per the germline V gene, CDR1 is MNHEY and CDR2 is SMNVEV (reference sequence). This CDR3 spans 14 amino acids. Trimming stripped 4 bases from V and 6 bases from J, with 15 bases between. The CDR3 is CASSSLRRTAEAFF. CDR3 coding DNA: TGTGCCAGCAGTTCTCTTCGACGGACTGCTGAAGCTTTCTTT.

This chain uses TRBV15 with TRBJ2-5; TRBD1 agrees at 9 bases. Germline lookup yields CDR1 LNHNV and CDR2 YYDKDF (reference sequence). The CDR3 sequence is 15 residues long. The J segment lost 5 bases and the V segment lost 1 base, leaving 5 bases of the junction unmatched. CDR3 nucleotides: TGTGCCACCAGCAGAGGGGACAGGGATTGGGAGACCCAGTACTTC. It codes for CATSRGDRDWETQYF.

This clone was detected once. The chain employs TRBV5-1 and TRBJ1-6; 9 positions match TRBD1. The CDR3 is 16 amino acids. The germline CDR1 and CDR2 sequences are SGHRS and YFSETQ. Germline trimming cut 0 bases from V and 6 bases from J; bases unmatched to any gene: 4. The CDR3 region has the DNA TGCGCCAGCAGCTTGGAGGACAGGGGCTCTAATTCACCCCTCCACTTT. It encodes CASSLEDRGSNSPLHF.

This clone was recorded once. The chain recombines TRBV6-1 with TRBJ2-5, with D perhaps matching TRBD1 (6 bases). Germline V gene lookup returns CDR1 MNHNS and CDR2 SASEGT. The V end lost 2 bases, the J end lost 3 bases, and 13 bases lay between the germline ends. The CDR3 sequence is 15 residues long. The chain's CDR3 is CASSERTVGKETQYF. The CDR3 nucleotides are TGTGCCAGCAGTGAAAGGACAGTGGGTAAAGAGACCCAGTACTTC.

The rearrangement joins TRBV3-1 (or the pseudogene TRBV3-2) to TRBJ2-7; 9 bases are shared with TRBD2. CDR1 LGHDT and CDR2 YNNKEL come from the germline V gene (reference sequence). Losses at the gene ends were 4 bases for V and 2 bases for J; bases not matched to a gene: 6. The CDR3 totals 15 residues. CDR3 nucleotides: TGTGCCAGCAGCCTCGGGACTAGCAGAACCTACGAGCAGTACTTC. It yields the protein CASSLGTSRTYEQYF.

The chain recombines TRBV7-3 with TRBJ1-5; D may be TRBD1 (5 bases). The V end lost 8 bases, the J end lost 0 bases, and 20 bases lay between the germline ends. The CDR3 contains 17 residues. CDR1 is SGHTA and CDR2 is FQGTGA in the germline V gene. The CDR3 spells CASQRTPLKSSNQPQHF. In DNA form, the CDR3 reads TGTGCCAGCCAAAGGACACCGCTAAAGAGTAGCAATCAGCCCCAGCATTTT.

This chain links TRBV30 with TRBJ1-1; D is ambiguous. Germline loops: CDR1 GTSNPN, CDR2 SVGIG (reference sequence). V was clipped by 0 bases and J by 5 bases, with 7 bases between them. The length of the CDR3 is 12 residues. The CDR3 loop reads CAWSVLRTEAFF. The CDR3 DNA reads as TGTGCCTGGAGTGTACTGCGAACTGAAGCTTTCTTT.

Concerning this clone itself: A read error may produce the germline difference seen at one junction end. This chain connects TRBV30 to TRBJ2-1, with 9 bases identical to TRBD1. The CDR3 consists of 10 residues. Germline CDR1 GTSNPN, CDR2 SVGIG (reference sequence). This CDR3 reads CAWGGTGRIF. The CDR3 DNA is TGTGCCTGGGGAGGGACAGGGAGGATCTTC.

The chain carries TRBV30 and TRBJ2-5; tentative D call: TRBD2 (7 bases). V lost 1 base and J lost 3, with 15 bases in between. Germline CDR1 GTSNPN, CDR2 SVGIG (reference sequence). This CDR3 region has 15 residues. The CDR3 region has the DNA TGTGCCTGGAGTGAGGGGGAAGCGGGGAAAGAGACCCAGTACTTC. Translating gives CAWSEGEAGKETQYF.

The rearrangement joins TRBV28 to TRBJ1-3, with D possibly being TRBD1 (5 bases). Trimming stripped 7 bases from V and 4 bases from J, with 17 bases between. This CDR3 has 15 residues. The V gene's germline CDR1 is MDHEN and CDR2 SYDVKM. The CDR3 sequence: CASTQGGWSGNTIYF. The CDR3 DNA reads as TGTGCCAGCACGCAGGGAGGTTGGTCCGGAAACACCATATATTTT.